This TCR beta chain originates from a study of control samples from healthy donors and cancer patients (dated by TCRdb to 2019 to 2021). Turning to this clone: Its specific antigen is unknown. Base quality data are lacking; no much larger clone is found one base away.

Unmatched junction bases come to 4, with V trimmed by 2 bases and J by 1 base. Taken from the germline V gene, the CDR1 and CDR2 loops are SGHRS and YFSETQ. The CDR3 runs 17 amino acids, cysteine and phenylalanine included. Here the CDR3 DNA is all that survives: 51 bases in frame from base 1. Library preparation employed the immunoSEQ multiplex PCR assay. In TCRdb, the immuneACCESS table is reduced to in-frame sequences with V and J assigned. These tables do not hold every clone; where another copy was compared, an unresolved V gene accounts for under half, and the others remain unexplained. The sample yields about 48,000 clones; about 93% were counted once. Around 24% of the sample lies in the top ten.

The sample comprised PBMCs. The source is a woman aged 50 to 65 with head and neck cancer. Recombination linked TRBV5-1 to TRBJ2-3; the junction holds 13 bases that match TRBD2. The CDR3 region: CASSFRTSGSGTDTQYF. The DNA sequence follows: TGCGCCAGCAGCTTCCGGACTAGCGGGAGTGGCACAGATACGCAGTATTTT.